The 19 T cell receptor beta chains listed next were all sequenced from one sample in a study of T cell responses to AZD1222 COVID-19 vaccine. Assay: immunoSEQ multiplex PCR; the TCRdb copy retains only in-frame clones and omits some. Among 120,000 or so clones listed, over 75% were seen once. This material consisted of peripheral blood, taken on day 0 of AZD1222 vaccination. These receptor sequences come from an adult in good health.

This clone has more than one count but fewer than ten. This CDR3 is CASSPTGIYGYTF. The DNA of the CDR3 is TGTGCCAGCAGCCCGACAGGGATCTATGGCTACACCTTC. This chain joins TRBV28 and TRBJ1-2; TRBD1 matches 7 bases. This CDR3 has 13 amino acids. The J segment lost 4 bases and the V segment lost 6 bases, leaving 5 bases of the junction unmatched. Germline CDR1 and CDR2: MDHEN and SYDVKM.

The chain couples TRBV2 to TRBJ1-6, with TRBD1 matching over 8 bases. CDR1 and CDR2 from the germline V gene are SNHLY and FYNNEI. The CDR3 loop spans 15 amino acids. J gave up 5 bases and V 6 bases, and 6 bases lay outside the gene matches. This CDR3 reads CASRTRTGNNSPLHF. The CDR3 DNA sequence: TGTGCCAGCAGGACCAGGACAGGGAATAATTCACCCCTCCACTTT. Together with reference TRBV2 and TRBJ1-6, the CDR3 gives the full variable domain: EPEVTQTPSHQVTQMGQEVILRCVPISNHLYFYWYRQILGQKVEFLVSFYNNEISEKSEIFDDQFSVERPDGSNFTLKIRSTKLEDSAMYFCASRTRTGNNSPLHFGNGTRLTVT.

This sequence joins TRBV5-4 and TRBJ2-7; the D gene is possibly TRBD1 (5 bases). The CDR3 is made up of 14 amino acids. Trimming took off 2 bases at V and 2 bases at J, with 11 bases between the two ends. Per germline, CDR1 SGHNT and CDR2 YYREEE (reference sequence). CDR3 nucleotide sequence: TGTGCCAGCAGCTTTCACAGGCCGCCCTACGAGCAGTACTTC. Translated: CASSFHRPPYEQYF.

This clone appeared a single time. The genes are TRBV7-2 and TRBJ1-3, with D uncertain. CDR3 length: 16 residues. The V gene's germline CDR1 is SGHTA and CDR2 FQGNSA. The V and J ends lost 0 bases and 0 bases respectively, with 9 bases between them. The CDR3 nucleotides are TGTGCCAGCAGCTTAGCGGTCAGAAGCTCTGGAAACACCATATATTTT. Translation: CASSLAVRSSGNTIYF.

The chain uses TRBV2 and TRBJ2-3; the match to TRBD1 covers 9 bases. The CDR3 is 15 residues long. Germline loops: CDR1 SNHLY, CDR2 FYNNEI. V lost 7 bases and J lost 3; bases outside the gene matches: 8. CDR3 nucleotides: TGTGCCAGCAATCCCGGGACAGGGCGAACAGATACGCAGTATTTT. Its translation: CASNPGTGRTDTQYF.

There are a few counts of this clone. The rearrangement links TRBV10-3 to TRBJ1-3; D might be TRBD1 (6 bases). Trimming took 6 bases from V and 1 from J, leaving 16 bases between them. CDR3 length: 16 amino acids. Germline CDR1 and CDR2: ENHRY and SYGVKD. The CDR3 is CAIRDTGRISGNTIYF. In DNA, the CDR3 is TGTGCCATCAGAGATACAGGGAGGATTTCTGGAAACACCATATATTTT.

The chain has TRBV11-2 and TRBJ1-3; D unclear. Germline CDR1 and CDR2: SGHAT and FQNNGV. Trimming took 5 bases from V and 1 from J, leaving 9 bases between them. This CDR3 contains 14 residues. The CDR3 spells CASSAPESGNTIYF. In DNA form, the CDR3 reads TGTGCCAGCAGCGCCCCAGAGTCTGGAAACACCATATATTTT.

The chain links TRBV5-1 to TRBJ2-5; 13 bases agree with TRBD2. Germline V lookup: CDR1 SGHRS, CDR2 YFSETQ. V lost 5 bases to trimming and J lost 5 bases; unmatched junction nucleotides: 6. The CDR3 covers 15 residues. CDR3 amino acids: CASRQGLAGTETQYF. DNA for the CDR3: TGCGCCAGCAGGCAGGGACTAGCGGGAACCGAGACCCAGTACTTC.

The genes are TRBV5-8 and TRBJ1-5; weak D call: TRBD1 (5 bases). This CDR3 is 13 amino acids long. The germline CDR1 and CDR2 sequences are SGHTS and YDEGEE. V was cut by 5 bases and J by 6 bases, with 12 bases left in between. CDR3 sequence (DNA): TGTGCCAGCAGGAAATCGGGGACTCAGCCCCAGCATTTT. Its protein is CASRKSGTQPQHF.

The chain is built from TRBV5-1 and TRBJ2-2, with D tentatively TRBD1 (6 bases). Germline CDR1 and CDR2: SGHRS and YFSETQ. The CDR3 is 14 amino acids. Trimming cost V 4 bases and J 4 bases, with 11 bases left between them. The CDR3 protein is CASSPRDTTGELFF. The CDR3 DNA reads TGCGCCAGCAGCCCCCGGGACACCACCGGGGAGCTGTTTTTT.

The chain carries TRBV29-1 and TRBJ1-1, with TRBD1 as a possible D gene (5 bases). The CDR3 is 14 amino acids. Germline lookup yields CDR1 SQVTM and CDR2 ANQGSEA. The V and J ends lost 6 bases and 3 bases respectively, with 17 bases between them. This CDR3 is CSVVQGPWDTEAFF. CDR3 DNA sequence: TGCAGCGTCGTCCAGGGACCCTGGGACACTGAAGCTTTCTTT.

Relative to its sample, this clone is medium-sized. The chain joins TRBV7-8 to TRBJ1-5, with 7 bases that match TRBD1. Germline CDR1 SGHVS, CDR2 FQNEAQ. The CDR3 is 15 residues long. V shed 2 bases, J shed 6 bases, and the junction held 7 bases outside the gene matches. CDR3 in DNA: TGTGCCAGCAGCTTAAATAGGGGGCCGAGTCAGCCCCAGCATTTT. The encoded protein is CASSLNRGPSQPQHF.

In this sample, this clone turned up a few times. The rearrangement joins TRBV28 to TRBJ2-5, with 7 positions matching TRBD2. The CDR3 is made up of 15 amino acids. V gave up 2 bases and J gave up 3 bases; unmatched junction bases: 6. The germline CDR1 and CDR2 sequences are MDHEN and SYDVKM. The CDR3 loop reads CASSLRGLDKETQYF. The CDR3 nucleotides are TGTGCCAGCAGTTTACGAGGACTAGATAAAGAGACCCAGTACTTC.

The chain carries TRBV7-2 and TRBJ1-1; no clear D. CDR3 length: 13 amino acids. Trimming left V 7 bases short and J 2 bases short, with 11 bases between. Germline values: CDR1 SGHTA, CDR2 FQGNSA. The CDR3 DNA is TGTGCCAGCATTCGCGGACGAAACACTGAAGCTTTCTTT. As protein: CASIRGRNTEAFF.

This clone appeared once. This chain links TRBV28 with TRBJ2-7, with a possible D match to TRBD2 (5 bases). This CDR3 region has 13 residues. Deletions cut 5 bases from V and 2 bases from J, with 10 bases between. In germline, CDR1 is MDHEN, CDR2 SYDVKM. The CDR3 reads CASSGGSPYEQYF. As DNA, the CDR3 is TGTGCCAGCAGTGGCGGGTCACCCTACGAGCAGTACTTC.

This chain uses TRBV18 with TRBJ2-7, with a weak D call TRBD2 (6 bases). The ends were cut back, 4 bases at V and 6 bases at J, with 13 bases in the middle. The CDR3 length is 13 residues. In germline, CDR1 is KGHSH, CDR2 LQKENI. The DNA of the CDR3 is TGTGCCAGCTCACGGGGGGAAGGGCGCGAGCAGTACTTC. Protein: CASSRGEGREQYF.

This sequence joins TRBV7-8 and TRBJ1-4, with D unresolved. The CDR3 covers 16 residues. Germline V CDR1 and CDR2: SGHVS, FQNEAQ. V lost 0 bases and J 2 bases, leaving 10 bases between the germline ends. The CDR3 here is CASSLAGVGTNEKLFF. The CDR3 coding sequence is TGTGCCAGCAGCTTAGCTGGGGTAGGGACTAATGAAAAACTGTTTTTT.

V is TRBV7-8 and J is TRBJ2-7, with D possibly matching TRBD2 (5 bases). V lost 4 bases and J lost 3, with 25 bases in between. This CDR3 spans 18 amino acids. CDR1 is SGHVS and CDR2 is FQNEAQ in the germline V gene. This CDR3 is CASSSVAIPSIYFYEQYF. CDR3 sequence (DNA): TGTGCCAGCAGCTCCGTAGCGATCCCGTCCATATACTTCTACGAGCAGTACTTC.

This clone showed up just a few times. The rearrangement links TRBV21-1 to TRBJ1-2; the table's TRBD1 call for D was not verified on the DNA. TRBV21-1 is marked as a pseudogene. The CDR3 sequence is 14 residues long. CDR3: CASSKRTGLSGYTF. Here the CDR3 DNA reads TGTGCCAGCAGCAAACGGACAGGGCTGAGCGGCTACACCTTC.